Below are 31 T cell receptor beta chains sequenced from a single sample in a study of blood T cells in healthy people across ages. The authors ran a second PCR of roughly 6 to 11 cycles using a sample-barcoded 5' primer and a J-beta primer mix. TCRdb analysed the 5' RACE reads with MiXCR anew, one entry per CDR3 protein. The sample lists more than 650,000 distinct CDR3 sequences, 22% occurring once. Input material: blood. These receptors all stem from a man aged 70-80 years in good health.

This clonotype was observed a few times. The chain links TRBV3-1 to TRBJ1-4; the D gene is possibly TRBD1 (5 bases). Germline-derived CDR1 and CDR2 are LGHDT and YNNKEL (reference sequence). V lost 5 bases and J 7 bases, leaving 14 bases between the germline ends. The CDR3 has 14 amino acids. CDR3 sequence reads: CASSLRRGGEKLFF. DNA for the CDR3: TGTGCCAGCAGCTTGAGGAGGGGTGGTGAAAAACTGTTTTTT.

This clonotype has only a few counts. The V and J genes are TRBV28 and TRBJ2-5; no clear D. The J call could be wrong; TRBJ2-1 is a better fit for the DNA end. This CDR3 is 14 amino acids long. From germline, CDR1 is MDHEN and CDR2 SYDVKM. Here the CDR3 reads CASSLTTADNEQFF. The DNA of the CDR3 is TGTGCCAGCAGTTTGACCACGGCTGACAATGAGCAGTTCTTC.

The gene calls are TRBV11-1 and TRBJ2-1; D is ambiguous. There are 15 residues in the CDR3. V shed 2 bases and J shed 5 bases, with 13 bases lying between them. Germline V gene data show CDR1 as SGHAT and CDR2 as FQDESV (reference sequence). This chain's CDR3 is CASSLLKGPNNEQFF. CDR3 nucleotides: TGTGCCAGCAGCTTATTAAAGGGCCCAAACAATGAGCAGTTCTTC.

The chain has TRBV12-3 or TRBV12-4 and TRBJ2-1; 12 bases fit TRBD2. Trimming at V came to 5 bases and at J to 4 bases, leaving 6 bases not matched to a gene. The CDR3 is made up of 16 amino acids. CDR3 residues: CASSPLAGGRYNEQFF. In DNA form, the CDR3 reads TGTGCCAGCAGTCCTCTAGCGGGAGGGCGGTACAATGAGCAGTTCTTC.

J is TRBJ1-5 and V is TRBV7-2; D not resolved. The CDR3 length is 16 residues. CDR1 SGHTA and CDR2 FQGNSA come from the germline V gene. Trimming took 1 base from V and 0 from J, leaving 10 bases between them. The CDR3 loop reads CASSLVGEASNQPQHF. CDR3 DNA: TGTGCCAGCAGCTTAGTGGGCGAGGCTAGCAATCAGCCCCAGCATTTT.

This clonotype was recorded a few times. Compared with germline, one end of the junction differs, possibly owing to a read error. V usage is TRBV19 and J usage is TRBJ1-4, with 8 bases identical to TRBD1. Germline values: CDR1 LNHDA, CDR2 SQIVND (reference sequence). There are 18 residues in the CDR3. CDR3 residues: CASSLDNIAGGRNEKLFF. CDR3 sequence (DNA): TGTGCCAGTAGTCTAGACAATATCGCAGGGGGCCGTAATGAAAAACTGTTTTTT. Combining the CDR3 with reference TRBV19 and TRBJ1-4 gives the whole variable domain DGGITQSPKYLFRKEGQNVTLSCEQNLNHDAMYWYRQDPGQGLRLIYYSQIVNDFQKGDIAEGYSVSREKKESFPLTVTSAQKNPTAFYLCASSLDNIAGGRNEKLFFGSGTQLSVL.

This clonotype was seen repeatedly, ten times or more. The junction departs from germline at one end; a sequencing error may be responsible. The chain links TRBV5-1 to TRBJ2-7; D might be TRBD2 (5 bases). The CDR3 totals 13 residues. Germline values: CDR1 SGHRS, CDR2 YFSETQ. The chain's CDR3 is CASSGGRFYEQYF. CDR3 nucleotide sequence: TGTGCCAGCAGTGGAGGACGGTTTTACGAGCAGTACTTC.

Only a few counts were recorded for this clonotype. This rearrangement joins TRBV29-1 to TRBJ2-5; TRBD2 might be the D (6 bases). The end of the DNA aligns better with TRBJ2-1, so the J call may be wrong. This CDR3 contains 12 residues. CDR1 SQVTM and CDR2 ANQGSEA come from the germline V gene. CDR3: CSVEWRGNEQFF. The DNA of the CDR3 is TGCAGCGTTGAATGGAGGGGCAATGAGCAGTTCTTC.

This clonotype was counted ten times or more. The chain has TRBV6-6 and TRBJ1-4; D may be TRBD1 (6 bases). The V gene's germline CDR1 is MNHNY and CDR2 SVGAGI (reference sequence). Trimming took off 7 bases at V and 7 bases at J, with 19 bases between the two ends. The CDR3 is 15 amino acids. CDR3 in amino acids: CASTNLGRGTEKLFF. DNA for the CDR3: TGTGCCAGCACCAATCTAGGCAGGGGTACTGAAAAACTGTTTTTT.

This sequence joins TRBV9 and TRBJ2-7, with D maybe TRBD1 (6 bases). Trimming took 4 bases from V and 0 from J, leaving 14 bases between them. This CDR3 contains 15 residues. Germline V CDR1 and CDR2: SGDLS, YYNGEE. The CDR3 here is CASSPGTYISYEQYF. In DNA form, the CDR3 reads TGTGCCAGCAGCCCAGGGACATACATCTCCTACGAGCAGTACTTC.

This clonotype has just a few counts. CDR3: CSARDRAGGELFF. Written as DNA, the CDR3 is TGCAGTGCTAGAGATCGAGCGGGAGGGGAGCTGTTTTTT. The rearrangement uses TRBV20-1 and TRBJ2-2; the match to TRBD2 covers 7 bases. Germline V gene lookup returns CDR1 DFQATT and CDR2 SNEGSKA (reference sequence). The length of the CDR3 is 13 residues. The junction had 3 bases not matched to a gene; V was cut back by 0 bases and J by 8 bases.

The CDR3 spells CSVEWADSYNEQFF. CDR3 nucleotide sequence: TGCAGCGTTGAATGGGCAGACTCCTACAATGAGCAGTTCTTC. The chain joins TRBV29-1 to TRBJ2-1; no reliable D call. V lost 2 bases and J lost 0, with 8 bases in between. The V gene's germline CDR1 is SQVTM and CDR2 ANQGSEA. The CDR3 length is 14 residues.

The DNA of the CDR3 is TGTGCCAGCTACACTCAGGGACTAGCGGGGGGCTACAATGAGCAGTTCTTC. Residues: CASYTQGLAGGYNEQFF. V gene TRBV6-1 combines with J gene TRBJ2-1, with 15 bases matching TRBD2. The CDR3 is 17 amino acids. The germline V gene has CDR1 MNHNS and CDR2 SASEGT. J gave up 3 bases and V 8 bases, and 8 bases lay outside the gene matches.

This chain connects TRBV9 to TRBJ1-5, with D maybe TRBD1 (5 bases). Germline CDR1 and CDR2: SGDLS and YYNGEE. The V and J ends lost 0 bases and 3 bases respectively, with 10 bases between them. The CDR3 sequence is 15 residues long. The DNA for the CDR3 is TGTGCCAGCAGCGTAGGAGACAGACTCAATCAGCCCCAGCATTTT. Residues: CASSVGDRLNQPQHF.

Many counts were recorded for this clonotype. V gene TRBV5-1 combines with J gene TRBJ2-1; 12 nucleotides agree with TRBD1. This CDR3 has 14 residues. V shed 3 bases, J shed 7 bases, and the junction held 2 bases outside the gene matches. Germline CDR1 is SGHRS and CDR2 is YFSETQ. The CDR3 DNA reads as TGCGCCAGCAGCTGGGACAGGGGGCTTAATGAGCAGTTCTTC. Protein: CASSWDRGLNEQFF.

The chain is built from TRBV4-1 and TRBJ1-2; no clear D. Looked up from germline, CDR1 is MGHRA and CDR2 is YSYEKL. With 1 base removed from V and 0 bases from J, the gap between germline ends came to 18 bases. CDR3 size: 18 residues. CDR3 nucleotides: TGCGCCAGCAGCCAAGTTGTTAGACGGAACCGAACTAACTATGGCTACACCTTC. It translates to CASSQVVRRNRTNYGYTF.

The chain recombines TRBV6-2 or TRBV6-3 with TRBJ2-7, with TRBD2 identical over 12 bases. Germline loops: CDR1 MNHEY, CDR2 SVGEGT. The CDR3 length is 15 residues. Trimming removed 5 bases from V and 6 bases from J; junction bases left unmatched: 8. The CDR3, as DNA: TGTGCCAGCAGTCTTCTAGCGGGGGGGATGATCGAGCAGTACTTC. It encodes CASSLLAGGMIEQYF.

V usage is TRBV6-2 or TRBV6-3 and J usage is TRBJ1-3; possibly TRBD1 for D (5 bases). This CDR3 has 14 residues. Germline V gene lookup returns CDR1 MNHEY and CDR2 SVGEGT. V shed 7 bases and J shed 0 bases, with 10 bases lying between them. CDR3 nucleotide sequence: TGTGCCAGCAAACGACAGACCTCTGGAAACACCATATATTTT. Translating gives CASKRQTSGNTIYF.

The chain carries TRBV20-1 and TRBJ1-4; perhaps TRBD1 as D (5 bases). CDR1 and CDR2 (germline): DFQATT, SNEGSKA (reference sequence). Trimming took 2 bases from V and 6 from J, leaving 13 bases between them. The CDR3 runs to 14 residues. CDR3 region: CSARRGLRDEKLFF. The CDR3 DNA reads as TGCAGTGCTAGAAGGGGACTGCGGGATGAAAAACTGTTTTTT.

The chain uses TRBV12-3 or TRBV12-4 and TRBJ2-2; TRBD1 is a possible D gene (5 bases). The CDR3 is 16 amino acids. V was cut by 2 bases and J by 0 bases, with 10 bases left in between. This CDR3 reads CASSLLGASNTGELFF. Written as DNA, the CDR3 is TGTGCCAGCAGTTTACTTGGGGCCTCGAACACCGGGGAGCTGTTTTTT.

The V call is TRBV12-3 or TRBV12-4, the J call TRBJ2-5, with D possibly matching TRBD1 (6 bases). With 6 bases removed from V and 5 bases from J, the gap between germline ends came to 13 bases. The CDR3 totals 13 residues. The CDR3 DNA reads TGTGCCAGCAGGACACAGGGATGGGAGACCCAGTACTTC. Translation gives CASRTQGWETQYF.

This clonotype was counted between two and nine times. The chain joins TRBV6-6 to TRBJ1-2; 10 bases line up with TRBD1. The trim removed 4 bases at V and 5 bases at J, leaving 4 bases unmatched. The CDR3 is 14 residues long. In germline, CDR1 is MNHNY, CDR2 SVGAGI (reference sequence). The CDR3 sequence: CASSSWTGGYGYTF. The CDR3, as DNA: TGTGCCAGCAGTTCTTGGACAGGGGGTTATGGCTACACCTTC.

In its sample, this clonotype was seen a few times. The V call is TRBV4-1, the J call TRBJ1-4, with D possibly matching TRBD1 (5 bases). The CDR3 length is 19 residues. Trimming took 0 bases from V and 6 from J, leaving 23 bases between them. Germline V gene data show CDR1 as MGHRA and CDR2 as YSYEKL. The CDR3 DNA reads TGCGCCAGCAGCCAAGATCTTTTCGTGTTGGGGGGTCCACATGAAAAACTGTTTTTT. Amino acid sequence: CASSQDLFVLGGPHEKLFF.

This clonotype was found a few times. V and J are TRBV15 and TRBJ1-4; D call uncertain. The germline V gene encodes CDR1 LNHNV and CDR2 YYDKDF (reference sequence). The CDR3 is 15 amino acids. Trimming removed 0 bases from V and 0 bases from J, with 5 bases in between. The CDR3 DNA reads TGTGCCACCAGCAGAGACAGAGCAACTAATGAAAAACTGTTTTTT. The encoded protein is CATSRDRATNEKLFF.

Only a few counts were recorded for this clonotype. The rearrangement links TRBV12-3 or TRBV12-4 to TRBJ2-5; TRBD1 is a possible D gene (5 bases). TRBJ2-7 explains the end of the DNA better; the J call may be wrong. CDR3 size: 14 residues. The CDR3: CASSPDDSSSEQYV. CDR3 DNA: TGTGCCAGCAGTCCCGATGACAGTTCGAGCGAGCAGTACGTC.

The V call is TRBV28, the J call TRBJ1-4; possible D gene TRBD1, 5 bases. Trimming took off 6 bases at V and 0 bases at J, with 11 bases between the two ends. This CDR3 spans 15 amino acids. Germline values: CDR1 MDHEN, CDR2 SYDVKM. The CDR3 DNA is TGTGCCAGCAGAGGCGGGACCACAACTAATGAAAAACTGTTTTTT. Amino acids: CASRGGTTTNEKLFF.

This clonotype was seen a few times. The chain couples TRBV29-1 to TRBJ2-1; TRBD2 matches at 7 bases. This CDR3 comprises 16 residues. Germline V gene sequence: CDR1 SQVTM, CDR2 ANQGSEA. V lost 3 bases, J lost 0 bases, and 8 bases stayed unmatched. This CDR3 reads CSVERLADSSYNEQFF. In DNA, the CDR3 is TGCAGCGTTGAGCGGCTAGCGGATAGCTCCTACAATGAGCAGTTCTTC.

This clonotype was picked up a small number of times. The chain joins TRBV29-1 to TRBJ1-1; D not certain. Germline CDR1 is SQVTM and CDR2 is ANQGSEA. V shed 8 bases and J shed 2 bases, with 6 bases lying between them. CDR3 size: 10 residues. CDR3 sequence (DNA): TGCAGCACCAGAAACACTGAAGCTTTCTTT. Protein product: CSTRNTEAFF.

This clonotype was counted only a few times. The rearrangement uses TRBV20-1 and TRBJ2-2, with 7 bases lining up with TRBD2. CDR1 DFQATT and CDR2 SNEGSKA come from the germline V gene (reference sequence). There are 14 residues in the CDR3. The V and J ends lost 2 bases and 5 bases, in that order; junction bases with no gene match: 5. CDR3 amino acids: CSARTVRETGELFF. The CDR3 DNA is TGCAGTGCTAGAACGGTGCGGGAGACCGGGGAGCTGTTTTTT.

The chain links TRBV12-3 or TRBV12-4 to TRBJ2-7; 8 bases align to TRBD1. Matching the DNA end better, TRBJ2-1 makes the J call doubtful. The CDR3 totals 14 residues. CDR3 in amino acids: CASRPGQEYNEQFF. In DNA form, the CDR3 reads TGTGCCAGCAGGCCGGGACAGGAGTACAATGAGCAGTTCTTC.

This clonotype occurred a few times. V is TRBV12-3 or TRBV12-4 and J is TRBJ2-7; maybe TRBD1 (5 bases). V was clipped by 5 bases and J by 0 bases, with 23 bases between them. The CDR3 totals 18 residues. Here the CDR3 reads CASSVGLLGAPLSYEQYF. CDR3 nucleotides: TGTGCCAGCAGTGTTGGGTTGCTTGGGGCACCGCTCTCCTACGAGCAGTACTTC.